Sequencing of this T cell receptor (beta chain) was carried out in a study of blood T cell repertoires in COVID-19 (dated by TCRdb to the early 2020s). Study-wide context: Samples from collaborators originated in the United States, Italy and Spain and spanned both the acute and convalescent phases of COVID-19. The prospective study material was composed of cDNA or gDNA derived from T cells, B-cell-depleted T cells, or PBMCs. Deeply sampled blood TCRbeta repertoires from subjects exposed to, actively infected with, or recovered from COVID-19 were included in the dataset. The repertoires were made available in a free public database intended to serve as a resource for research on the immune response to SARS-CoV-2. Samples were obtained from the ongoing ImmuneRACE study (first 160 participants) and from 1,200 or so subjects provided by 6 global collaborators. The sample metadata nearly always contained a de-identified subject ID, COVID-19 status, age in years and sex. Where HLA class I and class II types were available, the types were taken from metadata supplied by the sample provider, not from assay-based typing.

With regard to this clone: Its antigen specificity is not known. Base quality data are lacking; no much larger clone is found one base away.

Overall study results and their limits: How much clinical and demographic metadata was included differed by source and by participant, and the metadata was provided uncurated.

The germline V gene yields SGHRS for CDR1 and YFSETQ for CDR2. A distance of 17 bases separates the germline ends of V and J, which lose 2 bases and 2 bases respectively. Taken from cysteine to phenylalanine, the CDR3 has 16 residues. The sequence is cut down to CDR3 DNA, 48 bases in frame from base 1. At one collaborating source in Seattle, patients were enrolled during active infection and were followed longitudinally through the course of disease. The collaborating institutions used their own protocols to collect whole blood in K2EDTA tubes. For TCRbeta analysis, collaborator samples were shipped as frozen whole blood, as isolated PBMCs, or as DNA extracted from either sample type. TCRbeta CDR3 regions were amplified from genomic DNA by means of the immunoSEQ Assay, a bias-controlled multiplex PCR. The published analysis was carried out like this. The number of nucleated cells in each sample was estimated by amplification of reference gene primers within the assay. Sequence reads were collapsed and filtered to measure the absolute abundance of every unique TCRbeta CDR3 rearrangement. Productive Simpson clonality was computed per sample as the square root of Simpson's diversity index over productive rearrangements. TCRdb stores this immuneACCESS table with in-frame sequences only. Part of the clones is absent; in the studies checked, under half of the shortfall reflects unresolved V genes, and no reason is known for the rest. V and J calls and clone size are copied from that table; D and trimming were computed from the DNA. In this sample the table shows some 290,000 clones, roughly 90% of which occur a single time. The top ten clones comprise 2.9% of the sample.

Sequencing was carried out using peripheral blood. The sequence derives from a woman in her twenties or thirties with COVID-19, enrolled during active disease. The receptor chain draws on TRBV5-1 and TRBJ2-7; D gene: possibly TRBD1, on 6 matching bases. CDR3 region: CASSFLTGQFTYEQYF. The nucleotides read TGCGCCAGCAGCTTTCTTACTGGACAGTTTACCTACGAGCAGTACTTC.